The 12 T cell receptor beta chains presented below share a single source sample, sequenced in a study of OX40 agonist ivuxolimab in advanced cancers. The protocol was immunoSEQ multiplex PCR, while the TCRdb copy is restricted to in-frame clones and leaves out a portion. The repertoire holds 70,000 or so clones, with 90% to 95% as singletons. The material was CD4+ or CD8+ T cells sorted from blood, obtained in a trial of the OX40 agonist ivuxolimab. All receptors derive from an adult with an advanced solid tumor such as melanoma, head and neck, liver or kidney cancer.

The V gene is TRBV6-6, the J gene TRBJ2-3; D is uncertain. V was pared by 5 bases and J by 6 bases, with 6 bases between. CDR1 and CDR2 from the germline V gene are MNHNY and SVGAGI (reference sequence). The CDR3 sequence is 11 residues long. As DNA, the CDR3 is TGTGCCAGCAGTATCCCTGATACGCAGTATTTT. Its translation is CASSIPDTQYF.

The gene calls are TRBV7-6 and TRBJ1-5; TRBD1 is a possible D gene (6 bases). This CDR3 has 16 amino acids. The germline V gene has CDR1 SGHVS and CDR2 FNYEAQ. Between the trimmed V and J ends, which lost 1 base and 0 bases, there was a span of 10 bases. The CDR3, as DNA: TGTGCCAGCAGCTTAGGGGGGCCTTATAGCAATCAGCCCCAGCATTTT. Translated: CASSLGGPYSNQPQHF.

V usage is TRBV4-3 and J usage is TRBJ2-1; possible D gene TRBD1, 5 bases. V was pared by 2 bases and J by 4 bases, with 15 bases between. The CDR3 spans 16 residues. Germline CDR1 and CDR2: LGHNA and YSLEER. The CDR3 nucleotides read TGCGCCAGCAGCCAAAAAGGGTCGGACACTTACAATGAGCAGTTCTTC. Encoded protein: CASSQKGSDTYNEQFF.

This clone came up a few times. The chain uses TRBV13 and TRBJ2-7; 12 bases align to TRBD1. The CDR3 has 16 residues. CDR1 PRHDT and CDR2 FYEKMQ come from the germline V gene (reference sequence). V dropped 4 bases and J dropped 0; count of bases not matched to a gene: 4. The CDR3 region is CASSSRDRGLSYEQYF. The CDR3, as DNA: TGTGCCAGCAGCTCTCGGGACAGGGGGCTCTCCTACGAGCAGTACTTC.

This sequence joins TRBV5-1 and TRBJ2-7; perhaps TRBD2 as D (6 bases). From germline, CDR1 is SGHRS and CDR2 YFSETQ. The CDR3 covers 15 residues. The V and J ends lost 2 bases and 5 bases respectively, with 17 bases between them. The CDR3 DNA reads TGCGCCAGCAGCTTTACCGCGGGACCCAGGGACGAGCAGTACTTC. It is translated as CASSFTAGPRDEQYF.

The chain employs TRBV19 and TRBJ2-2; D possibly corresponds to TRBD1 (8 bases). This CDR3 is 14 amino acids long. In germline, CDR1 is LNHDA, CDR2 SQIVND (reference sequence). V was pared by 8 bases and J by 7 bases, with 17 bases between. The CDR3 loop reads CASLYRGGHGELFF. The CDR3 region has the DNA TGTGCCAGTTTATACAGGGGGGGGCACGGGGAGCTGTTTTTT. The whole variable domain, filled in from reference TRBV19 and TRBJ2-2, reads DGGITQSPKYLFRKEGQNVTLSCEQNLNHDAMYWYRQDPGQGLRLIYYSQIVNDFQKGDIAEGYSVSREKKESFPLTVTSAQKNPTAFYLCASLYRGGHGELFFGEGSRLTVL.

Comments on this clone: One end of the junction is discordant with germline, which a read error may explain. This chain uses TRBV27 with TRBJ1-5, with 12 bases matching TRBD1. Germline loops: CDR1 MNHEY, CDR2 SMNVEV (reference sequence). The length of the CDR3 is 15 residues. The chain's CDR3 is CASSPGTGGKQPQHF. The CDR3 DNA reads TGTGCCAGCAGTCCCGGGACAGGGGGCAAACAGCCCCAGCATTTT.

V usage is TRBV13 and J usage is TRBJ1-2, with 8 nucleotides matching TRBD1. The CDR3 is 16 amino acids. The germline V gene has CDR1 PRHDT and CDR2 FYEKMQ (reference sequence). J lost 8 bases, V lost 5 bases, and 16 bases had no gene match. Here the CDR3 DNA reads TGTGCCAGCAGCCCGGAGACAGGGGTGTTAGAAGGAGGCTACACCTTC. Protein sequence: CASSPETGVLEGGYTF.

The rearrangement joins TRBV15 to TRBJ2-5; D might be TRBD1 or TRBD2, each matching 5 bases. This CDR3 region has 13 residues. The V end was cut by 3 bases, the J end by 6 bases, with 11 bases between. Germline-derived CDR1 and CDR2 are LNHNV and YYDKDF (reference sequence). CDR3 in DNA: TGTGCCACCAGCAGGGGACGACCCCAGACCCAGTACTTC. It encodes CATSRGRPQTQYF.

A few counts support this clone. V usage is TRBV2 and J usage is TRBJ2-2; TRBD1 is a possible D gene (5 bases). The CDR3 has 13 residues. Germline-derived CDR1 and CDR2 are SNHLY and FYNNEI. With 10 bases removed from V and 5 bases from J, the gap between germline ends came to 14 bases. The DNA of the CDR3 is TGTGCCATAATCTGGGGCAGTACCGGGGAGCTGTTTTTT. Its translation: CAIIWGSTGELFF.

Details on this clone: Other DNA sequences of this sample code for an identical CDR3. This chain connects TRBV27 to TRBJ1-5; the D gene is possibly TRBD1 (5 bases). Trimming stripped 3 bases from V and 7 bases from J, with 13 bases between. The CDR3 length is 14 residues. Looked up from germline, CDR1 is MNHEY and CDR2 is SMNVEV (reference sequence). The CDR3 nucleotides read TGTGCCAGCAGTTTCGGAGGGGCCGGGCAGCCCCAGCATTTT. It codes for CASSFGGAGQPQHF.

V and J are TRBV6-5 and TRBJ1-2; D uncertain. The V end was cut by 9 bases, the J end by 2 bases, with 10 bases between. CDR3 length: 12 residues. Germline V gene data show CDR1 as MNHEY and CDR2 as SVGAGI. The CDR3 here is CARAPRNYGYTF. As DNA, the CDR3 is TGTGCCAGGGCCCCAAGGAACTATGGCTACACCTTC.